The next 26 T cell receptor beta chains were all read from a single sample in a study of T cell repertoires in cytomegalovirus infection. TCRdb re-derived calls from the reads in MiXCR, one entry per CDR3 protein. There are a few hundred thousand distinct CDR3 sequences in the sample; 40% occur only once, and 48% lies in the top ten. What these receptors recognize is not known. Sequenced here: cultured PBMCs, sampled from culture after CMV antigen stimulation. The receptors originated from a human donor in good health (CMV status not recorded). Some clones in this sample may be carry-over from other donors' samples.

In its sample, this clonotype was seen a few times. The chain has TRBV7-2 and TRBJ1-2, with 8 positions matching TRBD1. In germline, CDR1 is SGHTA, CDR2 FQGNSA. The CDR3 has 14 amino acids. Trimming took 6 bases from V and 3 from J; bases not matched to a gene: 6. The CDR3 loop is CASREGTGDYGYTF. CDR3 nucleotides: TGTGCCAGCAGGGAAGGGACAGGCGACTATGGCTACACCTTC.

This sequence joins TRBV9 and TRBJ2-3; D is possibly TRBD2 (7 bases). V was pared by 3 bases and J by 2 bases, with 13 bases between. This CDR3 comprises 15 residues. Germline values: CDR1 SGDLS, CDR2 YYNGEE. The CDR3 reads CASSAIGGPTDTQYF. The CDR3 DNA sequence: TGTGCCAGCAGCGCTATCGGGGGGCCCACAGATACGCAGTATTTT.

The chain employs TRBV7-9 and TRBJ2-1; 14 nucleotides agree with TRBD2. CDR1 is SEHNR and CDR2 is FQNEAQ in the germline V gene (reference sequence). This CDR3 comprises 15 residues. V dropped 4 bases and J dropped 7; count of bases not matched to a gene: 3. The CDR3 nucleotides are TGTGCCAGCAGCTCGACTAGCGGGGGGGCAAATGAGCAGTTCTTC. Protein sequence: CASSSTSGGANEQFF.

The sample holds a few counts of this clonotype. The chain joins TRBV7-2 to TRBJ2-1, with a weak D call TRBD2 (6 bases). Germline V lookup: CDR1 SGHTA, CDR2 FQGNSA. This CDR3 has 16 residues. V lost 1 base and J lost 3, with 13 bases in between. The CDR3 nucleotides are TGTGCCAGCAGCTTAGTGTTGGGGGGTCTCTACAATGAGCAGTTCTTC. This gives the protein CASSLVLGGLYNEQFF.

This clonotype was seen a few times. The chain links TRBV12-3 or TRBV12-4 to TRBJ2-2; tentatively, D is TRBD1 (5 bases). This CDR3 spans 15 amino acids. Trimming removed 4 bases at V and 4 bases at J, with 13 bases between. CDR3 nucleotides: TGTGCCAGCAGTTGGCAGGGTTCGATCACCGGGGAGCTGTTTTTT. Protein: CASSWQGSITGELFF.

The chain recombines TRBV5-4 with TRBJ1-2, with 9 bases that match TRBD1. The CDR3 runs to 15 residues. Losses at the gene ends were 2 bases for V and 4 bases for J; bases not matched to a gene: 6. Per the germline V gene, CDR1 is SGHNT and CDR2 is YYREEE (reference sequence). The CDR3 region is CASSLGQGNFYGYTF. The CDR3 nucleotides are TGTGCCAGCAGCTTAGGACAGGGGAACTTCTATGGCTACACCTTC.

The CDR3 spells CASSTYRDTEAFF. The CDR3 DNA reads as TGTGCCAGCAGCACCTACAGGGACACTGAAGCTTTCTTT. The gene calls are TRBV7-9 and TRBJ1-1; a possible D gene is TRBD1 (6 bases). CDR3 size: 13 residues. Trimming pared 5 bases from V and 3 bases from J, leaving 10 bases between. Germline V gives CDR1 SEHNR, CDR2 FQNEAQ (reference sequence). The full variable domain, with the rest looked up from reference TRBV7-9 and TRBJ1-1, is DTGVSQNPRHKITKRGQNVTFRCDPISEHNRLYWYRQTLGQGPEFLTYFQNEAQLEKSRLLSDRFSAERPKGSFSTLEIQRTEQGDSAMYLCASSTYRDTEAFFGQGTRLTVV.

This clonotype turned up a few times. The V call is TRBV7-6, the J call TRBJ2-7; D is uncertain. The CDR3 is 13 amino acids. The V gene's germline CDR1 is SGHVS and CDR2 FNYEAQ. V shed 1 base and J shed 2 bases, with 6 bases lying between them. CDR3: CASSLESTYEQYF. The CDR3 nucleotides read TGTGCCAGCAGCTTAGAGTCGACCTACGAGCAGTACTTC.

CDR3 DNA: TGCAGTGCTAGAGATGGCCGGGATACTAATGAAAAACTGTTTTTT. It specifies CSARDGRDTNEKLFF. This chain uses TRBV20-1 with TRBJ1-4; D not certain. CDR1 is DFQATT and CDR2 is SNEGSKA in the germline V gene (reference sequence). The V end was cut by 0 bases, the J end by 2 bases, with 10 bases between. This CDR3 region has 15 residues.

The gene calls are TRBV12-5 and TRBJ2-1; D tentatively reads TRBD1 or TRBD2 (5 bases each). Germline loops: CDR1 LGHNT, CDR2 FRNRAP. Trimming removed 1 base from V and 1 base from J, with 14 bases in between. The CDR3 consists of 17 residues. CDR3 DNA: TGTGCTAGTGGTTTGGCCTCGGGGACCACTTCCTACAATGAGCAGTTCTTC. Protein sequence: CASGLASGTTSYNEQFF. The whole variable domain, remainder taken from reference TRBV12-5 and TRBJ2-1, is DARVTQTPRHKVTEMGQEVTMRCQPILGHNTVFWYRQTMMQGLELLAYFRNRAPLDDSGMPKDRFSAEMPDATLATLKIQPSEPRDSAVYFCASGLASGTTSYNEQFFGPGTRLTVL.

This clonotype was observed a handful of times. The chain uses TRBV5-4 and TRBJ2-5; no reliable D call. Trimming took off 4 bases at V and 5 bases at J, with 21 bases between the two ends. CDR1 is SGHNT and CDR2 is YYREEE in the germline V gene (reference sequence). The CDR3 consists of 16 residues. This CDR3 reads CASSHLPHQTRETQYF. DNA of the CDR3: TGTGCCAGCAGCCACCTACCACACCAGACCCGGGAGACCCAGTACTTC.

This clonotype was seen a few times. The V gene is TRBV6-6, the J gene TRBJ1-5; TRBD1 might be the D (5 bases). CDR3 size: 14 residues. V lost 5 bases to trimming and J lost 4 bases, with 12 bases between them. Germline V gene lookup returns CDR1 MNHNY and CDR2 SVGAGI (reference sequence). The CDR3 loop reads CASSVRVGNQPQHF. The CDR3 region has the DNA TGTGCCAGCAGTGTCAGGGTTGGGAATCAGCCCCAGCATTTT.

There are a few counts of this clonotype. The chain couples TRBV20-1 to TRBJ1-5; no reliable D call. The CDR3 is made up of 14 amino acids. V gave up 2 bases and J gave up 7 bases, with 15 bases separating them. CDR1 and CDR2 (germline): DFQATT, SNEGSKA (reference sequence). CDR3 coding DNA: TGCAGTGCTAGATCAGGACCGATAAACCAGCCCCAGCATTTT. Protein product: CSARSGPINQPQHF.

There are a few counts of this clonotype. The CDR3 coding sequence is TGTGCCAGCCTCCCCTTGCAGGACCAAGAGACCCAGTACTTC. It translates to CASLPLQDQETQYF. The rearrangement links TRBV7-9 to TRBJ2-5; D uncertain. The germline CDR1 and CDR2 sequences are SEHNR and FQNEAQ (reference sequence). The CDR3 is 14 amino acids. V shed 8 bases and J shed 0 bases, with 13 bases lying between them.

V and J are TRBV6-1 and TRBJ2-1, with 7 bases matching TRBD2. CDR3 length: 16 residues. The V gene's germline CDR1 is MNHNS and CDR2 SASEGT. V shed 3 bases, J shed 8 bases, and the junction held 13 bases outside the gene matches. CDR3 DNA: TGTGCCAGCAGTGATTGGAGGCGGGAGTATTTTGATGAGCAGTTCTTC. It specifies CASSDWRREYFDEQFF.

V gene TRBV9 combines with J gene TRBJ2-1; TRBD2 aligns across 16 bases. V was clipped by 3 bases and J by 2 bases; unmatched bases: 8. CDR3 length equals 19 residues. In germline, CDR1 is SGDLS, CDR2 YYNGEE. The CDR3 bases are TGTGCCAGCAGCGCGAATCCGGGACTAGCGGGGGGGGCCTACAATGAGCAGTTCTTC. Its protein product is CASSANPGLAGGAYNEQFF.

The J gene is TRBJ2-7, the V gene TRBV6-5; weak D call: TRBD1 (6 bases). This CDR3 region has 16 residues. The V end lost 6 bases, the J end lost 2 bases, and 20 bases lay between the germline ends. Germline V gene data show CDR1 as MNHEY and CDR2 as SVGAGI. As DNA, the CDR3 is TGTGCCAGCAGCCGCACCTTCTTGACAGGAACCTACGAGCAGTACTTC. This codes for CASSRTFLTGTYEQYF.

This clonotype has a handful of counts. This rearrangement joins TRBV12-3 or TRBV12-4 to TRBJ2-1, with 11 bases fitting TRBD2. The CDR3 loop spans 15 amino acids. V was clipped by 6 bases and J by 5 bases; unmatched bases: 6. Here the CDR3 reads CASRLSGGADNEQFF. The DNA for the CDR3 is TGTGCCAGCAGACTTAGCGGGGGGGCGGACAATGAGCAGTTCTTC.

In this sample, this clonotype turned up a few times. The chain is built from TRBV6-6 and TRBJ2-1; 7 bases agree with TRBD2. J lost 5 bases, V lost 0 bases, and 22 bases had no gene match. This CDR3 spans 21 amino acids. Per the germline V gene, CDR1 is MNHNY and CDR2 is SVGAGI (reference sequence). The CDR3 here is CASSYSSDRGGPGWGDNEQFF. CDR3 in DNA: TGTGCCAGCAGTTACTCGTCTGATCGGGGAGGGCCCGGTTGGGGGGACAATGAGCAGTTCTTC.

CDR3 residues: CASRPGQTDTQYF. The CDR3 coding sequence is TGTGCCAGCCGGCCAGGGCAGACAGATACGCAGTATTTT. The chain is built from TRBV6-1 and TRBJ2-3, with D possibly matching TRBD1 (5 bases). Germline V gene sequence: CDR1 MNHNS, CDR2 SASEGT. This CDR3 has 13 amino acids. The V end was cut by 8 bases, the J end by 3 bases, with 12 bases between.

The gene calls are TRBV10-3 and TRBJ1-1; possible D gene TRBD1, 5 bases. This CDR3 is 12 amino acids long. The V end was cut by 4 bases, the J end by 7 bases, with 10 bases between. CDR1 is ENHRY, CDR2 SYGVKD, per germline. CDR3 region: CAISATENEAFF. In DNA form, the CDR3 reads TGTGCCATCAGTGCGACAGAAAATGAAGCTTTCTTT.

CDR3 in amino acids: CASSVRTAYEQYF. CDR3 coding DNA: TGTGCCAGCAGTGTACGGACAGCCTACGAGCAGTACTTC. This sequence joins TRBV6-1 and TRBJ2-7; TRBD1 might be the D (6 bases). Per the germline V gene, CDR1 is MNHNS and CDR2 is SASEGT. The CDR3 is 13 amino acids. The germline V and J ends were trimmed by 4 bases and 2 bases, with 9 bases remaining between them.

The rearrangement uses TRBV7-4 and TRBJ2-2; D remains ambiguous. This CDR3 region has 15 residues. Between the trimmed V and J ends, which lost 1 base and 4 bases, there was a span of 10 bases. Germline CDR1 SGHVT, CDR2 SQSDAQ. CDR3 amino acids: CASSLGYPGTGELFF. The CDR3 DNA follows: TGTGCCAGCAGCTTAGGTTATCCCGGCACCGGGGAGCTGTTTTTT.

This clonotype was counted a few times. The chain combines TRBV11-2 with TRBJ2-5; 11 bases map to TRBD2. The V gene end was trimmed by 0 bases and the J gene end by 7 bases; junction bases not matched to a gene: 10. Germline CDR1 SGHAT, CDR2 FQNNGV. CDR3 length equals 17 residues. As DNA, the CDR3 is TGTGCCAGCAGCTTAGAGCGACTAGCGGGGTTCTGGGGGACCCAGTACTTC. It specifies CASSLERLAGFWGTQYF.

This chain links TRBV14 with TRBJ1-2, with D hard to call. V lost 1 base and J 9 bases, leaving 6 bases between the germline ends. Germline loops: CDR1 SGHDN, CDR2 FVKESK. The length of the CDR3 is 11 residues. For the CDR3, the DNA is TGTGCCAGCAGCCAAGGGTTAAGCTACACCTTC. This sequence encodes CASSQGLSYTF.

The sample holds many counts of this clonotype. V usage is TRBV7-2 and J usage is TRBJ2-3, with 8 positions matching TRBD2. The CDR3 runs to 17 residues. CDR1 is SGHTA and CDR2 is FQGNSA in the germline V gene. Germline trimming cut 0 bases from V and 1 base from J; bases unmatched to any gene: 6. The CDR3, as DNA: TGTGCCAGCAGCTTAGCCCGGCGGGGGGACGGCACAGATACGCAGTATTTT. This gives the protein CASSLARRGDGTDTQYF.